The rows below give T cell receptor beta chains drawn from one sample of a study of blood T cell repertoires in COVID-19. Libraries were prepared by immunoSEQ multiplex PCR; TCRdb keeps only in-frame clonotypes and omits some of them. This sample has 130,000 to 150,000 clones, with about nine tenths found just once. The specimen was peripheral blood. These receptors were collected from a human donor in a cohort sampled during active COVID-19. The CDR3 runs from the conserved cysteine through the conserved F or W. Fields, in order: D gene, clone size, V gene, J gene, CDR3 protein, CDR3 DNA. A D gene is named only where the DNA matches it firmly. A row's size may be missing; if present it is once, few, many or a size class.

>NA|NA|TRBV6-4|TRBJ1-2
CASSDSLRDKYGYTF
TGTGCCAGCAGTGACTCGCTCCGGGACAAGTATGGCTACACCTTC
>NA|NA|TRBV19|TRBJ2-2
CASSTRDFLEITGELFF
TGTGCCAGTAGTACCAGGGACTTCTTGGAGATCACCGGGGAGCTGTTTTTT
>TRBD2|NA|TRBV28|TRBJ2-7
CASTPSGPLYEQYF
TGTGCCAGCACACCTAGCGGCCCCCTCTACGAGCAGTACTTC
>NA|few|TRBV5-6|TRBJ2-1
CASTRTLGLGEQFF
TGTGCCAGCACCCGGACTTTGGGTCTCGGGGAGCAGTTCTTC
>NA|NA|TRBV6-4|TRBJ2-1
CASSNSSGLYNEQFF
TGTGCCAGCAGTAACTCAAGCGGACTATACAATGAGCAGTTCTTC
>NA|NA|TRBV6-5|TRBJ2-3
CASSRTATDTQYF
TGTGCCAGCAGCCGGACAGCCACAGATACGCAGTATTTT
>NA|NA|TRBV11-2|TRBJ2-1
CASSLDQAALF
TGTGCCAGCAGCTTAGATCAGGCAGCCCTCTTC
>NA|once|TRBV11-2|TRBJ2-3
CASSLVRGTDTQYF
TGTGCCAGCAGCTTAGTTCGGGGCACAGATACGCAGTATTTT
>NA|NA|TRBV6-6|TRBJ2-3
CASSYLRQSTDTQYF
TGTGCCAGCAGTTACCTGAGACAGAGCACAGATACGCAGTATTTT
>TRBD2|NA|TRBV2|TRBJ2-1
CASRRLAGEYNEQFF
TGTGCCAGCAGAAGGCTAGCGGGGGAATACAATGAGCAGTTCTTC
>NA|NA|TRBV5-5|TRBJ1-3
CASSGGHGSGNTIYF
TGTGCCAGCAGTGGGGGACACGGCTCTGGAAACACCATATATTTT
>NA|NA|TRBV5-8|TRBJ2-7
CASTYWRVGSYEQYF
TGTGCCAGCACCTATTGGAGGGTAGGTTCCTACGAGCAGTACTTC
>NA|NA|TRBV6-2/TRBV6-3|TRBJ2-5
CASSYVRRETQYF
TGTGCCAGCAGTTACGTGCGGAGGGAGACCCAGTACTTC
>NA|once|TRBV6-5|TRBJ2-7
CASSPDSPIRYEQYF
TGTGCCAGCAGTCCTGACAGCCCGATACGCTACGAGCAGTACTTC
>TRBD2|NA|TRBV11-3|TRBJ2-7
CASSSTITSGQKGCIYEQYF
TGTGCCAGCAGCTCTACAATAACTAGCGGCCAAAAGGGATGTATTTACGAGCAGTACTTC
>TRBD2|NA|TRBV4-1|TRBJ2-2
CASSLGTSVGELFF
TGCGCCAGCAGCCTCGGGACTAGTGTCGGGGAGCTGTTTTTT
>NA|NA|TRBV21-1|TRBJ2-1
CASSKGRDSSYNEQFF
TGTGCCAGCAGCAAAGGCCGGGACAGCTCCTACAATGAGCAGTTCTTC
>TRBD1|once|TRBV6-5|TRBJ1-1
CASKRDRREGTEAFF
TGTGCCAGCAAAAGGGACAGGAGGGAGGGCACTGAAGCTTTCTTT
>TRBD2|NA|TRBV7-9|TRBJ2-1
CASSLSGGSYNEQFF
TGTGCCAGCAGCCTAAGCGGGGGGTCCTACAATGAGCAGTTCTTC
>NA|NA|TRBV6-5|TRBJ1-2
CASTLRWTDPYGYTF
TGTGCCAGCACCTTACGCTGGACAGATCCCTATGGCTACACCTTC
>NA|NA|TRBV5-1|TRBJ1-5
CASSPQGSSNQPQHF
TGCGCCAGCAGCCCCCAGGGGTCTAGCAATCAGCCCCAGCATTTT
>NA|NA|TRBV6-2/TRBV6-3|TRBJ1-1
CASSRRPRKGGTEAFF
TGTGCCAGCAGCCGCCGACCAAGAAAAGGGGGCACTGAAGCTTTCTTT
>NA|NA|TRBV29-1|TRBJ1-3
CSVGSGAGNTIYF
TGCAGCGTTGGGTCAGGGGCGGGAAACACCATATATTTT
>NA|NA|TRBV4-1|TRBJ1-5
CASSPESGLGNQPQHF
TGCGCCAGCAGCCCAGAATCAGGGCTGGGCAATCAGCCCCAGCATTTT
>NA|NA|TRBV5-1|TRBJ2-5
CASSTQGETQYF
TGCGCCAGCAGCACCCAGGGCGAGACCCAGTACTTC
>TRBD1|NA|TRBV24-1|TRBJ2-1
CATSDPLDRGGHEQFF
TGTGCCACCAGTGATCCTTTGGACAGGGGAGGTCATGAGCAGTTCTTC
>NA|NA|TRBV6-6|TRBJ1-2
CASSLDSNYGYTF
TGTGCCAGCAGTTTGGACAGTAACTATGGCTACACCTTC